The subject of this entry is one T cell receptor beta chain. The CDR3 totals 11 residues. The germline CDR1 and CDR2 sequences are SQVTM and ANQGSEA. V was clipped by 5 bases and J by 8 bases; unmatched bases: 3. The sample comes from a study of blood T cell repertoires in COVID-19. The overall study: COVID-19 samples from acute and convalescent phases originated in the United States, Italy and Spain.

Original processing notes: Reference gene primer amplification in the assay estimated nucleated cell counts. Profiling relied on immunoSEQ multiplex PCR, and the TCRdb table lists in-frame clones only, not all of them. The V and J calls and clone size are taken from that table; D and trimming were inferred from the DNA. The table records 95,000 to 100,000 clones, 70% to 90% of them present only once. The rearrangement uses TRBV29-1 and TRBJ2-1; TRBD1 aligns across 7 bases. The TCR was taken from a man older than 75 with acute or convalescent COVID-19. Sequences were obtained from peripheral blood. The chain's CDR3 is CSVYTGDEQFF. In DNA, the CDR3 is TGCAGCGTTTATACAGGGGATGAGCAGTTCTTC.